The 18 T cell receptor beta chains in this list originate from one sample, sequenced in a study of human T cells and chemical hapten exposure. TCRdb re-derived calls from the RACE reads in MiXCR, one entry per CDR3 protein. Of 380,000 or so distinct CDR3 sequences listed, around 5.5% were seen once; the top ten hold around 8%. Time point reported: pre-sensitization, week 0. The sample's treatment: therapeutic diphenylcyclopropenone sensitization with weekly scalp DPC. Sequences were derived from whole blood, sampled in connection with sensitization to the hapten diphenylcyclopropenone (DPC). These receptors came from a woman younger than 30 with alopecia areata. Some clones in this sample may be carry-over from other donors' samples.

This clonotype was found many times. The V gene is TRBV6-5, the J gene TRBJ2-7; TRBD1 matches 11 bases. After removal of 5 bases from V and 6 bases from J, the junction contained 9 bases not matched to a gene. This CDR3 contains 15 residues. Looked up from germline, CDR1 is MNHEY and CDR2 is SVGAGI. CDR3 sequence: CASSPGTGGVREQYF. The DNA for the CDR3 is TGTGCCAGCAGTCCCGGGACAGGGGGAGTACGCGAGCAGTACTTC.

This clonotype was seen at least ten times. The V gene is TRBV24-1, the J gene TRBJ1-5, with 7 bases that match TRBD1. The length of the CDR3 is 14 residues. The V gene's germline CDR1 is KGHDR and CDR2 SFDVKD. Germline trimming cut 5 bases from V and 3 bases from J; bases unmatched to any gene: 3. CDR3 bases: TGTGCCACCAGTGGCGGGACAGTCAATCAGCCCCAGCATTTT. Its translation is CATSGGTVNQPQHF.

In its sample, this clonotype was seen many times. The chain uses TRBV6-4 and TRBJ2-3, with D perhaps TRBD2 (5 bases). Germline V gene sequence: CDR1 MRHNA, CDR2 SNTAGT. The CDR3 runs to 13 residues. The V end was cut by 2 bases, the J end by 9 bases, with 12 bases between. The CDR3 coding sequence is TGTGCCAGCAGTGACCAAACTAGTGACACGCAGTATTTT. Amino acid sequence: CASSDQTSDTQYF.

This clonotype was seen many times. This chain joins TRBV18 and TRBJ2-3; 7 nucleotides align to TRBD1. Losses at the gene ends were 6 bases for V and 2 bases for J; bases not matched to a gene: 5. The germline V gene encodes CDR1 KGHSH and CDR2 LQKENI. CDR3 size: 14 residues. The CDR3 bases are TGTGCCAGCTCTCCCGGGACAGACACAGATACGCAGTATTTT. This sequence encodes CASSPGTDTDTQYF.

The rearrangement joins TRBV20-1 to TRBJ1-4; D is undetermined. This CDR3 is built from 13 residues. Germline lookup yields CDR1 DFQATT and CDR2 SNEGSKA (reference sequence). V was shortened by 3 bases and J by 2 bases, with 7 bases between the two germline ends. In nucleotides, the CDR3 is TGCAGTGCTAGTATAGGGACTAATGAAAAACTGTTTTTT. This translates into CSASIGTNEKLFF.

This clonotype occurred many times. The V gene is TRBV4-2, the J gene TRBJ2-3, with D perhaps TRBD2 (5 bases). Germline V CDR1 and CDR2: LGHNA, YNFKEQ. Trimming shortened V by 0 bases and J by 8 bases, and 15 bases separated the two germline ends. The CDR3 sequence is 15 residues long. CDR3 region: CASSQDLASLGTQYF. The CDR3 region has the DNA TGTGCCAGCAGCCAAGATCTGGCTAGCTTGGGTACGCAGTATTTT.

This clonotype occurred many times. This chain uses TRBV7-3 with TRBJ2-7, with D hard to call. Per germline, CDR1 SGHTA and CDR2 FQGTGA. V was shortened by 6 bases and J by 6 bases, with 15 bases between the two germline ends. The CDR3 covers 13 residues. CDR3: CASSPETGGEQYF. CDR3 coding DNA: TGTGCCAGCAGTCCAGAGACGGGTGGCGAGCAGTACTTC.

This clonotype came up a few times. The V call is TRBV7-9, the J call TRBJ1-2; D gene ambiguous. CDR3 length: 14 amino acids. Germline-derived CDR1 and CDR2 are SEHNR and FQNEAQ (reference sequence). Trimming took off 3 bases at V and 1 base at J, with 9 bases between the two ends. CDR3 nucleotides: TGTGCCAGCAGCTTCAGCAGCCTTAACTATGGCTACACCTTC. Protein product: CASSFSSLNYGYTF.

This clonotype was observed many times. The chain couples TRBV5-1 to TRBJ2-5; D is unresolved. Trimming took 1 base from V and 4 from J, leaving 8 bases between them. CDR1 and CDR2 from the germline V gene are SGHRS and YFSETQ. This CDR3 contains 13 residues. The CDR3 sequence: CASSLSGRETQYF. The CDR3 DNA reads TGCGCCAGCAGCTTGTCCGGTAGAGAGACCCAGTACTTC. Using reference TRBV5-1 and TRBJ2-5 for the parts outside the CDR3, the full variable domain is KAGVTQTPRYLIKTRGQQVTLSCSPISGHRSVSWYQQTPGQGLQFLFEYFSETQRNKGNFPGRFSGRQFSNSRSEMNVSTLELGDSALYLCASSLSGRETQYFGPGTRLLVL.

The rearrangement uses TRBV11-3 and TRBJ2-3; a possible D gene is TRBD2 (5 bases). The CDR3 runs 17 residues. The V end was cut by 5 bases, the J end by 2 bases, with 20 bases between. Germline loops: CDR1 SGHNT, CDR2 YENEEA. The chain's CDR3 is CASSPGGLRGITDTQYF. The CDR3 coding sequence is TGTGCCAGCAGCCCCGGCGGTCTACGGGGAATCACAGATACGCAGTATTTT.

This clonotype was seen repeatedly, ten times or more. V usage is TRBV29-1 and J usage is TRBJ2-3; 8 bases match TRBD1. J was trimmed by 3 bases and V by 6 bases; bases with no gene match: 11. The CDR3 loop spans 15 amino acids. Germline V lookup: CDR1 SQVTM, CDR2 ANQGSEA. The CDR3 here is CSVKRDRLETDTQYF. The CDR3 DNA follows: TGCAGCGTCAAAAGGGACAGGCTCGAAACAGATACGCAGTATTTT.

This clonotype has a count of ten or more. The chain is built from TRBV18 and TRBJ2-5; unclear D gene. Trimming took off 5 bases at V and 1 base at J, with 8 bases between the two ends. The germline gives CDR1 KGHSH, CDR2 LQKENI. This CDR3 is built from 13 residues. CDR3 in amino acids: CASSSDGQETQYF. CDR3 nucleotide sequence: TGTGCCAGCTCATCGGACGGCCAAGAGACCCAGTACTTC.

This clonotype was counted many times. The genes are TRBV6-5 and TRBJ1-1; a possible D gene is TRBD1 (5 bases). Germline CDR1 and CDR2: MNHEY and SVGAGI. The CDR3 sequence is 14 residues long. V lost 6 bases and J lost 2, with 13 bases in between. In DNA, the CDR3 is TGTGCCAGCAGGAGAGCCGGGGGAAACACTGAAGCTTTCTTT. Encoded protein: CASRRAGGNTEAFF.

This clonotype was counted between two and nine times. This rearrangement joins TRBV5-1 to TRBJ2-1, with D maybe TRBD2 (7 bases). Germline CDR1 is SGHRS and CDR2 is YFSETQ. The CDR3 is 16 residues long. V was trimmed by 4 bases and J by 9 bases, leaving 23 bases between them. In DNA form, the CDR3 reads TGCGCCAGCAGCCGCCGAGTAACGGGGGGCCTTGGTGAGCAGTTCTTC. Its protein is CASSRRVTGGLGEQFF.

This chain uses TRBV7-2 with TRBJ2-5, with D unclear. This CDR3 has 12 residues. The V gene lost 5 bases and the J gene lost 3 bases, with 7 bases spanning the gap. Germline loops: CDR1 SGHTA, CDR2 FQGNSA. CDR3 amino acids: CASSPGKETQYF. CDR3 sequence (DNA): TGTGCCAGCAGCCCGGGTAAAGAGACCCAGTACTTC.

This clonotype was counted between two and nine times. The chain couples TRBV25-1 to TRBJ2-7; no clear D. This CDR3 is built from 15 residues. Germline CDR1 and CDR2: MGHDK and SYGVNS. V gave up 3 bases and J gave up 3 bases, with 15 bases separating them. CDR3 protein: CASSESRHGDYEQYF. The CDR3 nucleotides are TGTGCCAGCAGTGAGTCGAGGCACGGAGACTACGAGCAGTACTTC.

J is TRBJ2-1 and V is TRBV2; D is unresolved. Deletions cut 9 bases from V and 5 bases from J, with 5 bases between. Germline V gives CDR1 SNHLY, CDR2 FYNNEI. This CDR3 comprises 10 residues. The CDR3 spells CASGDNEQFF. The DNA for the CDR3 is TGTGCCAGTGGAGACAATGAGCAGTTCTTC.

This clonotype was seen a handful of times. The V gene is TRBV20-1, the J gene TRBJ1-1; D unclear. The CDR3 runs to 13 residues. CDR1 and CDR2 (germline): DFQATT, SNEGSKA (reference sequence). Trimming stripped 5 bases from V and 4 bases from J, with 14 bases between. CDR3 protein: CSARTGLGTEAFF. DNA of the CDR3: TGCAGTGCTCGGACTGGATTAGGCACTGAAGCTTTCTTT.